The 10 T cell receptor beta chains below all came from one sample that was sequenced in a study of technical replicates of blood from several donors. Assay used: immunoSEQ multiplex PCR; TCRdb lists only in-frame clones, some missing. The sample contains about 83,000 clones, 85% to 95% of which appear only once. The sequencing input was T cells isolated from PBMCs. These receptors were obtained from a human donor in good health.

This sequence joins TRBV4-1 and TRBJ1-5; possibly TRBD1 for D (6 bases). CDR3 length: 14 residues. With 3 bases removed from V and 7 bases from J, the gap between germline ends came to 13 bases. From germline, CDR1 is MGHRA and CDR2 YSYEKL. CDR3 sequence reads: CASSHSQGDQPQHF. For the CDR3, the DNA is TGCGCCAGCAGCCATTCACAGGGAGACCAGCCCCAGCATTTT.

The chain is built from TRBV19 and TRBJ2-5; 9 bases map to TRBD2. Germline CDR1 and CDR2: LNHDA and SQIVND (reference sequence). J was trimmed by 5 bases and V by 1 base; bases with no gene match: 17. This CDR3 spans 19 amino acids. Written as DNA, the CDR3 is TGTGCCAGTAGTATAGTCGGGCGGGGGGGCGCGATTAGTTCGGAGACCCAGTACTTC. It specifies CASSIVGRGGAISSETQYF.

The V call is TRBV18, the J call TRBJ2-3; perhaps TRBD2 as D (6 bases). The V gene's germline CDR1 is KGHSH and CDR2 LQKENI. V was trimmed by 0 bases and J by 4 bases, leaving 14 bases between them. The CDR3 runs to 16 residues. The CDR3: CASSPPGGVVPDTQYF. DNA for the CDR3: TGTGCCAGCTCACCACCGGGGGGAGTAGTACCAGATACGCAGTATTTT.

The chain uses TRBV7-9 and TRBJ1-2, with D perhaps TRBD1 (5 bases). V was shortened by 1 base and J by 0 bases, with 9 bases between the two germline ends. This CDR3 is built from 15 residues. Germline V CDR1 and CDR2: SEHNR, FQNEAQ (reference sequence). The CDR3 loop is CASSLDRTSNYGYTF. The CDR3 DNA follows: TGTGCCAGCAGCTTAGACAGGACCTCTAACTATGGCTACACCTTC.

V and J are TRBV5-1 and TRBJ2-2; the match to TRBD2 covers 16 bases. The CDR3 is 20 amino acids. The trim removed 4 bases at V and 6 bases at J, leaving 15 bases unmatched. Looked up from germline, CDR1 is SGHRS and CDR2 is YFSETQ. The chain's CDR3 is CASSVLTPGLAGGPAGELFF. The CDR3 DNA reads TGCGCCAGCAGCGTTCTTACTCCGGGACTAGCGGGGGGGCCTGCCGGGGAGCTGTTTTTT.

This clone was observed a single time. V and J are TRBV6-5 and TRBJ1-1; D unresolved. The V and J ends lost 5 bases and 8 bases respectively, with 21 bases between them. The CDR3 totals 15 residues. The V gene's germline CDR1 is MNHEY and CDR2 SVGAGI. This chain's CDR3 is CASSPGGTALTEAFF. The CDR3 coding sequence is TGTGCCAGCAGTCCCGGCGGCACCGCTCTTACGGAAGCTTTCTTT.

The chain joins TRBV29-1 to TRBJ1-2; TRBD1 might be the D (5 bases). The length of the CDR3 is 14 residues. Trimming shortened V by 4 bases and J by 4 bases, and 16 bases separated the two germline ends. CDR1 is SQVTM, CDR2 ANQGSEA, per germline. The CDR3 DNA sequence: TGCAGCGTTGCGGTAGGGGCCATGATCTATGGCTACACCTTC. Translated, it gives CSVAVGAMIYGYTF.

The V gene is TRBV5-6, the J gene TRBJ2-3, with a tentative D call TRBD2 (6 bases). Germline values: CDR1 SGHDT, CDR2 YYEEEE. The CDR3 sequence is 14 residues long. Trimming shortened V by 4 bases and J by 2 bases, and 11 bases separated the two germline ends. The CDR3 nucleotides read TGTGCCAGCAGCGGTGGGACTTACACAGATACGCAGTATTTT. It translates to CASSGGTYTDTQYF.

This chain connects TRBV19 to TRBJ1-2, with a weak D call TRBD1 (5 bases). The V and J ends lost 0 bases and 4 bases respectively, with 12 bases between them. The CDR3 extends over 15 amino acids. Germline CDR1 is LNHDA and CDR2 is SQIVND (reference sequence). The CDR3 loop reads CASSIDRGAGYGYTF. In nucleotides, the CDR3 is TGTGCCAGTAGTATAGATCGTGGGGCCGGCTATGGCTACACCTTC.

CDR3: CASSTTGGETEAFF. The CDR3 bases are TGTGCCAGCTCAACTACAGGGGGGGAGACTGAAGCTTTCTTT. This chain joins TRBV18 and TRBJ1-1; the match to TRBD1 covers 8 bases. In germline, CDR1 is KGHSH, CDR2 LQKENI. This CDR3 region has 14 residues. The trim removed 5 bases at V and 5 bases at J, leaving 7 bases unmatched.